This T cell receptor beta chain originates from a study of blood T cell repertoires in COVID-19. At the level of the study: The study drew acute and convalescent COVID-19 samples from the United States, Italy and Spain. Sources were T cells, B-cell-depleted T cells, or PBMCs; the material itself was cDNA or gDNA.

CDR1 and CDR2 from the germline V gene are SGHAT and FQNNGV. V dropped 3 bases and J dropped 5; count of bases not matched to a gene: 2. CDR3 length equals 15 residues. Original processing notes: How many nucleated cells were present was estimated from reference gene primer amplification. Using immunoSEQ multiplex PCR, the repertoire was profiled, and TCRdb retains in-frame clones only, with some absent. V and J calls plus clone size are reproduced from that table; the DNA served to infer D and trimming. The sample shows under 250,000 clones, roughly 85% of them seen only once. Sequencing was performed on peripheral blood. This receptor was taken from a man aged 18 to 35 with active or convalescent COVID-19. This chain links TRBV11-2 with TRBJ2-3; the match to TRBD2 covers 13 bases. CDR3 sequence reads: CASSFGLAGEDTQYF. The CDR3 coding sequence is TGTGCCAGCAGCTTTGGACTAGCGGGAGAAGATACGCAGTATTTT.